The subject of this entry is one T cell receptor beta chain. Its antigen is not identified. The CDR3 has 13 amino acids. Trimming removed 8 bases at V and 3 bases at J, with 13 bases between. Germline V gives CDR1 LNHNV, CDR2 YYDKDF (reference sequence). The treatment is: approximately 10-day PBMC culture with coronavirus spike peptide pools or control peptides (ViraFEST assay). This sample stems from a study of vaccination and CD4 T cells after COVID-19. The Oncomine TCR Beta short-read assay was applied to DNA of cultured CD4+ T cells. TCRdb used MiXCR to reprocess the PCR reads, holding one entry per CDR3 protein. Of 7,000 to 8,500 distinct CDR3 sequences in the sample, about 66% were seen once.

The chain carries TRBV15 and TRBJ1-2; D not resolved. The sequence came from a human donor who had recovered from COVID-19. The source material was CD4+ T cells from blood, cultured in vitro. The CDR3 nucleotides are TGTGCCACCGGCCGGGCGAGGGACTATGGCTACACCTTC. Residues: CATGRARDYGYTF.